These T cell receptor beta chains were read from a single sample in a study of beta chain features in type 1 diabetes. Clones were read by immunoSEQ multiplex PCR, and TCRdb kept only the in-frame ones, dropping some. This table has 150,000 to 200,000 clones, about 13% appearing once. The material sequenced was central memory CD4+ T cells from blood. The receptors stem from a woman aged 18-30 years in good health. The CDR3 runs from the conserved cysteine through the conserved F or W. A D gene is named only where the DNA matches it firmly. Part of the rows lack a size; the others show once, few, many or a class for expanded clones.

few TRBJ2-3 . TRBV15 CATSTLDTQYF TGTGCCACCAGCACCCTTGATACGCAGTATTTT
few TRBJ2-7 TRBD1 TRBV19 CASSVRDRGNYEQYF TGTGCCAGTAGTGTCCGGGACAGGGGCAATTACGAGCAGTACTTC
few TRBJ1-3 TRBD1 TRBV25-1 CASSEQGVSGNTIYF TGTGCCAGCAGTGAGCAGGGGGTTTCTGGAAACACCATATATTTT
. TRBJ1-5 . TRBV28 CASNRGGQPQHF TGTGCCAGCAATCGAGGGGGACAGCCCCAGCATTTT
. TRBJ2-1 TRBD2 TRBV6-6 CASSYSGRGTYEQFF TGTGCCAGCAGTTACTCCGGGAGGGGGACATATGAGCAGTTCTTC
few TRBJ1-2 . TRBV19 CASGSGGGYTF TGTGCCAGCGGTTCCGGGGGTGGCTACACCTTC
few TRBJ2-3 TRBD2 TRBV6-5 CASSNWGGSTDTQYF TGTGCCAGCAGTAACTGGGGAGGGAGCACAGATACGCAGTATTTT
. TRBJ2-1 . TRBV25-1 CASSTLSGTRRNEQFF TGTGCCAGCAGTACCTTAAGCGGGACAAGAAGGAATGAGCAGTTCTTC
. TRBJ1-1 . TRBV18 CASSPRQEMNTEAFF TGTGCCAGCTCACCGCGACAGGAGATGAACACTGAAGCTTTCTTT
. TRBJ2-7 . TRBV6-6 CASSQLVYEQYF TGTGCCAGCAGCCAACTGGTCTACGAGCAGTACTTC
few TRBJ1-1 . TRBV29-1 CSATEGQAFF TGCAGCGCCACAGAGGGTCAAGCTTTCTTT
few TRBJ2-7 TRBD1 TRBV5-6 CASSLVISGTGMDEQYF TGTGCCAGCAGCTTGGTAATATCCGGGACAGGGATGGACGAGCAGTACTTC
. TRBJ2-5 TRBD2 TRBV28 CASSLAGGIETQYF TGTGCCAGCAGTTTAGCGGGAGGAATAGAGACCCAGTACTTC
. TRBJ2-6 . TRBV6-6 CASSPLGLSGANVLTF TGTGCCAGCAGCCCACTTGGTCTATCCGGGGCCAACGTCCTGACTTTC
few TRBJ2-2 . TRBV30 CAWKLETNTGELFF TGTGCCTGGAAATTAGAGACGAACACCGGGGAGCTGTTTTTT
few TRBJ2-1 . TRBV9 CASSVDFFREQFF TGTGCCAGCAGCGTAGATTTCTTCCGTGAGCAGTTCTTC
. TRBJ2-7 TRBD1 TRBV5-1 CASSPGQGIREQYF TGCGCCAGCAGTCCCGGACAGGGGATACGGGAGCAGTACTTC
few TRBJ1-4 . TRBV9 CASSVGTERSEKLFF TGTGCCAGCAGCGTAGGAACCGAGAGGAGTGAAAAACTGTTTTTT
. TRBJ2-1 . TRBV28 CASSPSGRSYNEQFF TGTGCCAGCAGTCCAAGCGGGCGGTCCTACAATGAGCAGTTCTTC
. TRBJ2-3 . TRBV5-1 CASNQDTGTDTQYF TGCGCCAGCAACCAGGACACCGGCACAGATACGCAGTATTTT
. TRBJ1-5 . TRBV6-5 CASSWAEGGQPQHF TGTGCCAGCAGTTGGGCGGAGGGTGGTCAGCCCCAGCATTTT
few TRBJ2-1 TRBD1 TRBV7-2 CASSTRTGEQFF TGTGCCAGCAGCACTCGGACAGGTGAGCAGTTCTTC
few TRBJ1-2 . TRBV4-2 CASSQDVGAVNYGYTF TGTGCCAGCAGCCAAGATGTGGGGGCCGTAAACTATGGCTACACCTTC
. TRBJ1-1 . TRBV5-1 CASSFTGNTEAFF TGCGCCAGCAGCTTTACAGGGAACACTGAAGCTTTCTTT
few TRBJ2-3 TRBD1 TRBV6-6 CASSRTGGTDTQYF TGTGCCAGCAGTCGGACAGGGGGGACAGATACGCAGTATTTT
. TRBJ2-7 TRBD2 TRBV4-1 CASSQGPGGPVEQYF TGCGCCAGCAGCCAAGGTCCGGGAGGGCCGGTCGAGCAGTACTTC
. TRBJ2-2 TRBD1 TRBV2 CASIVDRGRNGELFF TGTGCCAGCATCGTAGACAGGGGACGGAACGGGGAGCTGTTTTTT
. TRBJ1-2 . TRBV28 CASSSGTRTYGYTF TGTGCCAGCAGTTCCGGGACAAGAACCTATGGCTACACCTTC
few TRBJ2-7 TRBD1 TRBV15 CATSREGQSYEQYF TGTGCCACCAGCAGAGAGGGACAGTCCTACGAGCAGTACTTC
. TRBJ2-5 . TRBV14 CASSQSRETQYF TGTGCCAGCAGCCAATCTCGGGAGACCCAGTACTTC
. TRBJ1-5 TRBD1 TRBV28 CASSFRAGGFGNQPQHF TGTGCCAGCAGTTTTAGGGCAGGGGGCTTTGGCAATCAGCCCCAGCATTTT